Shown below are 27 T cell receptor beta chains from a single sample sequenced in a study of blood T cells in healthy people across ages. Together with a sample-barcoded 5' primer, a J-beta primer mix was included in a second PCR lasting about 7 to 11 cycles. TCRdb itself ran the 5' RACE reads through MiXCR, one entry per CDR3 protein. The sample has 600,000 or so distinct CDR3 sequences, about 28% seen once. The specimen was blood. All receptors derive from an elderly woman in good health.

This clonotype was seen repeatedly, ten times or more. The chain couples TRBV3-1 to TRBJ2-5; 8 positions agree with TRBD1. V lost 5 bases and J lost 5; bases outside the gene matches: 7. The CDR3 is 14 amino acids. Germline lookup yields CDR1 LGHDT and CDR2 YNNKEL (reference sequence). For the CDR3, the DNA is TGTGCCAGCAGCGCCGGTGGACAGGGTGAGACCCAGTACTTC. It encodes CASSAGGQGETQYF.

The sample holds many counts of this clonotype. The chain uses TRBV20-1 and TRBJ2-1; 8 nucleotides align to TRBD2. The CDR3 contains 15 residues. The germline CDR1 and CDR2 sequences are DFQATT and SNEGSKA (reference sequence). The ends lost 4 bases at V and 3 bases at J; junction bases unmatched: 8. CDR3 DNA: TGCAGTGCTACACCCATGACTAGCGTCTACAATGAGCAGTTCTTC. It specifies CSATPMTSVYNEQFF.

V is TRBV15 and J is TRBJ2-5, with a possible D match to TRBD1 (6 bases). The CDR3 sequence is 14 residues long. V lost 5 bases, J lost 1 base, and 11 bases lay in between. Looked up from germline, CDR1 is LNHNV and CDR2 is YYDKDF (reference sequence). The CDR3, as DNA: TGTGCCACCAGCGGACAGCGTATCCAAGAGACCCAGTACTTC. Translating gives CATSGQRIQETQYF. Drawing the rest from reference TRBV15 and TRBJ2-5, the complete variable domain is DAMVIQNPRYQVTQFGKPVTLSCSQTLNHNVMYWYQQKSSQAPKLLFHYYDKDFNNEADTPDNFQSRRPNTSFCFLDIRSPGLGDTAMYLCATSGQRIQETQYFGPGTRLLVL.

Details on this clonotype: A read error may be the cause here, since a much bigger clone is one base away. The chain combines TRBV20-1 with TRBJ2-1, with TRBD2 matching 10 bases. CDR1 is DFQATT, CDR2 SNEGSKA, per germline (reference sequence). This CDR3 is built from 15 residues. The V and J ends lost 0 bases and 6 bases, in that order; junction bases with no gene match: 5. CDR3 residues: CSARDPSGGVNEQFF. The CDR3 DNA reads as TGCAGTGCTAGAGACCCTAGCGGGGGTGTCAATGAGCAGTTCTTC.

This clonotype was found many times. The CDR3 loop reads CSASLGSYEQYF. The CDR3 coding sequence is TGCAGTGCTAGCCTCGGGTCCTACGAGCAGTACTTC. The chain joins TRBV20-1 to TRBJ2-7; no firm D call. The germline gives CDR1 DFQATT, CDR2 SNEGSKA (reference sequence). The V end was cut by 3 bases, the J end by 1 base, with 7 bases between. The CDR3 is 12 amino acids.

This clonotype has only one observation. V gene TRBV20-1 combines with J gene TRBJ1-2, with D perhaps matching TRBD1 (5 bases). Germline assignment: CDR1 DFQATT and CDR2 SNEGSKA (reference sequence). Trimming removed 6 bases at V and 5 bases at J, with 22 bases between. The CDR3 loop spans 15 amino acids. The CDR3 protein is CSAPAQQGWGYGYTF. Written as DNA, the CDR3 is TGCAGTGCCCCTGCCCAGCAGGGTTGGGGGTATGGCTACACCTTC.

The J gene is TRBJ2-5, the V gene TRBV20-1, with TRBD2 matching 11 bases. Germline-derived CDR1 and CDR2 are DFQATT and SNEGSKA (reference sequence). CDR3 length: 15 residues. With V trimmed by 6 bases and J by 11 bases, 17 bases remained unmatched. The CDR3 DNA is TGCAGTGCCGTTAGCGGGGGGGCCGGAGACAATGAGCAGTACTTC. The encoded protein is CSAVSGGAGDNEQYF.

Many counts were recorded for this clonotype. At one end the junction does not follow the germline gene, possibly because of a read error. This chain uses TRBV24-1 with TRBJ2-1; either TRBD1 or TRBD2 may fit D (5 bases each). This CDR3 is 15 amino acids long. Germline CDR1 and CDR2: KGHDR and SFDVKD. CDR3 sequence: CAASAPTTKGNEQFF. Here the CDR3 DNA reads TGTGCCGCCAGTGCCCCAACGACTAAGGGGAATGAGCAGTTCTTC.

The chain recombines TRBV12-3 or TRBV12-4 with TRBJ2-1, with D tentatively TRBD1 or TRBD2 (6 bases each). The CDR3 totals 16 residues. V lost 2 bases and J 4 bases, leaving 15 bases between the germline ends. CDR3 residues: CASSLTITGRYNEQFF. Here the CDR3 DNA reads TGTGCCAGCAGTTTAACTATTACAGGGAGGTACAATGAGCAGTTCTTC.

Turning to this clonotype: This could be a read error, since a much larger clone is one nucleotide away. Because the CDR3 is missing its conserved closing phenylalanine or tryptophan, this is likely a read error. The J gene is TRBJ2-1, the V gene TRBV9; D gene uncertain. Germline V gene data show CDR1 as SGDLS and CDR2 as YYNGEE. The CDR3 sequence is 13 residues long. V was clipped by 4 bases and J by 2 bases, with 7 bases between them. The CDR3 spells CASSIDPYNEQFL. CDR3 sequence (DNA): TGTGCCAGCAGCATAGACCCCTACAATGAGCAGTTCTTA.

The chain employs TRBV3-1 and TRBJ2-2; 9 bases fit TRBD2. Germline CDR1 is LGHDT and CDR2 is YNNKEL (reference sequence). J gave up 4 bases and V 2 bases, and 11 bases lay outside the gene matches. The CDR3 is 18 residues long. DNA for the CDR3: TGTGCCAGCAGCCAATTAAGGAGCGGGGGGCCGATCACCGGGGAGCTGTTTTTT. Residues: CASSQLRSGGPITGELFF.

The table lists this clonotype with many counts. The chain carries TRBV6-2 or TRBV6-3 and TRBJ2-7; no firm D call. Germline CDR1 is MNHEY and CDR2 is SVGEGT. The CDR3 consists of 12 residues. The V end was cut by 6 bases, the J end by 3 bases, with 9 bases between. DNA of the CDR3: TGTGCCAGCAGAATGACGGACTACGAGCAGTACTTC. Amino acid sequence: CASRMTDYEQYF.

This clonotype was observed at least ten times. This sequence joins TRBV5-1 and TRBJ2-3, with a tentative D call TRBD2 (7 bases). CDR3 length equals 17 residues. V lost 3 bases to trimming and J lost 2 bases, with 19 bases between them. In germline, CDR1 is SGHRS, CDR2 YFSETQ. CDR3 coding DNA: TGCGCCAGCAGCTCCGCCTCGTTGCGGGGGCCCACAGATACGCAGTATTTT. As protein: CASSSASLRGPTDTQYF.

This chain joins TRBV29-1 and TRBJ2-7; 8 bases map to TRBD1. This CDR3 has 16 amino acids. J lost 7 bases, V lost 4 bases, and 18 bases had no gene match. Germline CDR1 SQVTM, CDR2 ANQGSEA. The CDR3 sequence is CSVGDQASGGFREQYF. CDR3 nucleotides: TGCAGCGTTGGAGATCAGGCGTCAGGGGGCTTCAGGGAGCAGTACTTC.

This clonotype was counted between two and nine times. At one end, the junction sequence differs from germline, possibly due to a read error. The rearrangement links TRBV5-1 to TRBJ2-7; 11 nucleotides line up with TRBD1. CDR1 is SGHRS, CDR2 YFSETQ, per germline. The CDR3 is 13 residues long. The CDR3 region has the DNA TGTGCCAGCAGCCCGGACAGGGGGCGTGAGCAGTACTTC. Translated: CASSPDRGREQYF.

Concerning this clonotype itself: One end of the junction fails to match germline, which may point to a read error. This chain links TRBV29-1 with TRBJ2-2, with D possibly matching TRBD2 (7 bases). Germline values: CDR1 SQVTM, CDR2 ANQGSEA. This CDR3 region has 13 residues. The CDR3: CNVAGARSGELFF. Written as DNA, the CDR3 is TGCAACGTTGCGGGGGCCCGTAGCGGGGAGCTGTTTTTT.

This clonotype is a singleton in its sample. The chain couples TRBV5-1 to TRBJ1-2, with TRBD1 as a possible D gene (5 bases). V gave up 4 bases and J gave up 1 base, with 20 bases separating them. The CDR3 has 17 residues. CDR1 and CDR2 from the germline V gene are SGHRS and YFSETQ. In DNA form, the CDR3 reads TGCGCCAGCAGCGAGGCGCATGAGGGGATGTTTAACTATGGCTACACCTTC. It translates to CASSEAHEGMFNYGYTF.

As for this clonotype: This may arise from a read error, as a much more abundant clone is one base away. This chain joins TRBV7-2 and TRBJ1-6; 9 bases map to TRBD1. This CDR3 contains 17 residues. V lost 4 bases and J lost 2; bases outside the gene matches: 6. Germline V gene lookup returns CDR1 SGHTA and CDR2 FQGNSA. The CDR3 region is CASSYRGRDPYNSPLHF. The CDR3 DNA follows: TGTGCCAGCAGCTACAGGGGGCGAGACCCCTATAATTCACCCCTCCACTTT. Filled out from reference TRBV7-2 and TRBJ1-6, the complete variable domain reads GAGVSQSPSNKVTEKGKDVELRCDPISGHTALYWYRQSLGQGLEFLIYFQGNSAPDKSGLPSDRFSAERTGGSVSTLTIQRTQQEDSAVYLCASSYRGRDPYNSPLHFGNGTRLTVT.

About this clonotype: A much larger clone is a single base away; this may be a read error. This chain connects TRBV7-2 to TRBJ1-4, with TRBD1 identical over 7 bases. Germline CDR1 SGHTA, CDR2 FQGNSA. The CDR3 loop spans 16 amino acids. CDR3 in amino acids: CASRRGIGATNEELFF. The CDR3 bases are TGTGCCAGCCGCAGGGGGATCGGGGCAACTAATGAAGAACTGTTTTTT.

The chain recombines TRBV5-1 with TRBJ2-5; 7 bases match TRBD1. The tail of the sequence fits TRBJ2-7 better, so the J call may be wrong. The CDR3 is 14 amino acids. The germline V gene encodes CDR1 SGHRS and CDR2 YFSETQ. The CDR3 coding sequence is TGCGCCAGCAGCCGCGACAGGGTTGCGCACGAGCAGTACTTC. This sequence encodes CASSRDRVAHEQYF.

This clonotype was counted ten times or more. V and J are TRBV20-1 and TRBJ2-1; D is unclear. The length of the CDR3 is 13 residues. V was shortened by 2 bases and J by 1 base, with 6 bases between the two germline ends. Germline V gene sequence: CDR1 DFQATT, CDR2 SNEGSKA (reference sequence). CDR3 amino acids: CSARKGSYNEQFF. The CDR3 DNA reads TGCAGTGCTAGAAAAGGTTCCTACAATGAGCAGTTCTTC.

The genes are TRBV3-1 and TRBJ1-1; D gene ambiguous. This CDR3 is built from 15 residues. CDR1 and CDR2 (germline): LGHDT, YNNKEL (reference sequence). V dropped 7 bases and J dropped 5 bases, with 20 bases sitting between them. The CDR3 nucleotides are TGTGCCAGCACCTCGACGCCGGGCCTGGGGACTGAAGCTTTCTTT. Its translation is CASTSTPGLGTEAFF.

This clonotype was seen many times. The chain carries TRBV15 and TRBJ2-5; TRBD1 matches at 8 bases. The CDR3 sequence is 14 residues long. J was trimmed by 6 bases and V by 0 bases; bases with no gene match: 3. Germline V gene sequence: CDR1 LNHNV, CDR2 YYDKDF (reference sequence). CDR3 DNA: TGTGCCACCAGCAGAGATTGGACAGGGCAGACCCAGTACTTC. This encodes CATSRDWTGQTQYF.

Concerning this clonotype itself: Just one base apart from a much larger clone, this may be a read error. The chain combines TRBV5-1 with TRBJ1-2; perhaps TRBD1 as D (6 bases). The CDR3 consists of 13 residues. The V gene lost 4 bases and the J gene lost 5 bases, with 12 bases spanning the gap. Per germline, CDR1 SGHRS and CDR2 YFSETQ. The CDR3 protein is CASSVDSPYGYTF. CDR3 nucleotide sequence: TGCGCCAGCAGCGTGGACAGCCCGTATGGCTACACCTTC.

In its sample, this clonotype was seen a few times. This chain uses TRBV6-6 with TRBJ1-5; D remains ambiguous. Trimming removed 0 bases from V and 4 bases from J, with 16 bases in between. CDR3 length: 17 amino acids. In germline, CDR1 is MNHNY, CDR2 SVGAGI (reference sequence). In nucleotides, the CDR3 is TGTGCCAGCAGTTACTCGATTGGGTGGCAGGAGAATCAGCCCCAGCATTTT. Translated, it gives CASSYSIGWQENQPQHF.

Note on this clonotype: The junction departs from the called germline gene at one end, perhaps through a read error. V usage is TRBV13 and J usage is TRBJ1-6, with 7 bases aligning to TRBD1. The CDR3 is 14 residues long. CDR1 and CDR2 (germline): PRHDT, FYEKMQ (reference sequence). The CDR3 DNA reads as TGTGCCGGCAGCCCTGACAGGGCTGGATCACCCCTCCACTTT. Protein sequence: CAGSPDRAGSPLHF.

This chain uses TRBV10-3 with TRBJ2-4; 7 bases align to TRBD2. The DNA end favors TRBJ2-7, so the J call may be wrong. The CDR3 totals 17 residues. Per germline, CDR1 ENHRY and CDR2 SYGVKD. The DNA for the CDR3 is TGTGCCATCAGTGGGGGGTCTCTAGCGGCTAATTACTACGAGCAGTACTTC. It is translated as CAISGGSLAANYYEQYF.